The T cell receptor (beta chain) described here comes from a study of blood T cells in healthy people across ages. Every sample yielded at least 6 million isolated PBMCs. A sample-barcoded 5' primer and a J-beta primer mix were used in a second PCR of roughly 7 to 11 cycles. TCRdb called the 5' RACE reads again in MiXCR, with one record for every CDR3 protein. Of about 930,000 distinct CDR3 sequences listed, roughly 29% are singletons. This CDR3 contains 15 residues. Germline V CDR1 and CDR2: KGHSH, LQKENI. The J segment lost 5 bases and the V segment lost 5 bases, leaving 9 bases of the junction unmatched. These same data were also listed under a study on T cells of mothers and their children. As reported in that work: Using around 1.5 ug per 15 ul, all extracted RNA underwent cDNA synthesis. Each child contributed some 3 million TCR beta CDR3 reads, while each mother contributed over 9 million. Related pairs of mothers and children showed slightly higher, non-significant overlap versus unrelated pairs.

The V gene is TRBV18, the J gene TRBJ2-3, with 8 positions matching TRBD1. The receptor was derived from a woman aged 40 to 49 in good health. The sample was blood. In DNA, the CDR3 is TGTGCCAGCTCAGCTACGACAGGGGAGGTAGATACGCAGTATTTT. Translation gives CASSATTGEVDTQYF.